This TCR beta chain appears in the sequencing data of a study of blood T cells in healthy people across ages. The germline V gene encodes CDR1 DFQATT and CDR2 SNEGSKA (reference sequence). The CDR3 sequence is 11 residues long. The V end lost 3 bases, the J end lost 5 bases, and 8 bases lay between the germline ends. This clonotype was detected only a few times. The authors ran a second PCR of about 6 to 11 cycles using a sample-barcoded 5' primer and a J-beta primer mix. TCRdb re-derived calls from the 5' RACE reads in MiXCR, one entry per CDR3 protein. The sample consists of around 1,000,000 distinct CDR3 sequences, about 25% of them appearing once. This sample was also put to use in a study of T cells of mothers and their children.

The rearrangement joins TRBV20-1 to TRBJ2-7; D not certain. Material: blood. The TCR sequence derives from a girl aged 2-10 years in good health. This CDR3 reads CSASVLDEQYF. The CDR3 DNA sequence: TGCAGTGCTAGCGTTTTAGACGAGCAGTACTTC.